This TCR beta chain originates from a study of T cell responses to AZD1222 COVID-19 vaccine. Study results and limitations: Compared with day 0, the breadth and depth of the Spike-specific TCR repertoire rose significantly after two doses of AZD1222. Recipients of AZD1222 seropositive at baseline numbered only 6 or 7.

Germline V gives CDR1 SGHAT, CDR2 FQNNGV. Trimming cost V 3 bases and J 2 bases, with 6 bases left between them. This CDR3 has 13 amino acids. As for this clone: Its antigen remains unidentified.

The repertoire was sequenced with immunoSEQ multiplex PCR; TCRdb's copy has only in-frame clones and lacks some. The sample records about 140,000 clones, around 90% being singletons. The sample in question was peripheral blood, obtained on day 0 of AZD1222 vaccination. The V call is TRBV11-2, the J call TRBJ2-3; D gene ambiguous. The receptor's source is an adult in good health. CDR3 nucleotide sequence: TGTGCCAGCAGCTTGGGCCCCACAGATACGCAGTATTTT. This encodes CASSLGPTDTQYF.